The 20 T cell receptor beta chains reported below all come from one sample, sequenced in a study of blood T cell repertoires in COVID-19. Libraries were prepared by immunoSEQ multiplex PCR; TCRdb keeps only in-frame clonotypes and omits some of them. This table holds fewer than 250,000 clones, roughly 82% found once. The specimen was peripheral blood. The receptors were gathered from a woman in her seventies with acute or convalescent COVID-19.

The table lists this clone with a few counts. The gene calls are TRBV10-3 and TRBJ1-2, with D maybe TRBD1 (5 bases). Germline V gene sequence: CDR1 ENHRY, CDR2 SYGVKD. Trimming shortened V by 0 bases and J by 6 bases, and 8 bases separated the two germline ends. CDR3 length: 13 residues. CDR3 residues: CAISESREDGYTF. The CDR3 DNA follows: TGTGCCATCAGTGAGTCCAGGGAGGATGGCTACACCTTC.

The V and J genes are TRBV10-3 and TRBJ1-5, with a tentative D call TRBD1 (6 bases). Germline lookup yields CDR1 ENHRY and CDR2 SYGVKD. The CDR3 sequence is 15 residues long. V lost 4 bases and J 2 bases, leaving 12 bases between the germline ends. CDR3 nucleotides: TGTGCCATCAGTGGCCAGGGGTCGGGCAATCAGCCCCAGCATTTT. Translating it yields CAISGQGSGNQPQHF.

J is TRBJ2-2 and V is TRBV5-6; D unclear. The CDR3 is 14 residues long. Per germline, CDR1 SGHDT and CDR2 YYEEEE. V lost 0 bases and J lost 5, with 8 bases in between. CDR3 in amino acids: CASSLAGWTGELFF. For the CDR3, the DNA is TGTGCCAGCAGCTTGGCAGGCTGGACCGGGGAGCTGTTTTTT. The full variable domain, completed using reference TRBV5-6 and TRBJ2-2, is DAGVTQSPTHLIKTRGQQVTLRCSPKSGHDTVSWYQQALGQGPQFIFQYYEEEERQRGNFPDRFSGHQFPNYSSELNVNALLLGDSALYLCASSLAGWTGELFFGEGSRLTVL.

As to this clone: This sample includes further DNA sequences coding for the same CDR3. The rearrangement uses TRBV5-1 and TRBJ1-1; 10 nucleotides agree with TRBD1. The CDR3 contains 15 residues. The trim removed 0 bases at V and 2 bases at J, leaving 1 base unmatched. Per germline, CDR1 SGHRS and CDR2 YFSETQ. CDR3 sequence: CASSLGTGGNTEAFF. The CDR3 DNA sequence: TGCGCCAGCAGCTTGGGGACAGGGGGAAACACTGAAGCTTTCTTT.

The chain couples TRBV10-3 to TRBJ1-6; TRBD1 matches at 7 bases. V was pared by 3 bases and J by 11 bases, with 10 bases of the junction left unmatched. In germline, CDR1 is ENHRY, CDR2 SYGVKD. The CDR3 is 15 residues long. CDR3 sequence (DNA): TGTGCCATCAGTGAACCGACAGGGTCTAGGGCACCCCTCCACTTT. Protein: CAISEPTGSRAPLHF.

The chain employs TRBV10-2 and TRBJ1-2, with 7 nucleotides matching TRBD1. Germline V gives CDR1 WSHSY, CDR2 SAAADI. The CDR3 is made up of 15 amino acids. The V gene end was trimmed by 7 bases and the J gene end by 2 bases; junction bases not matched to a gene: 10. The CDR3 sequence is CASTEVGRGNYGYTF. The CDR3 DNA follows: TGCGCCAGCACCGAGGTCGGCAGGGGGAACTATGGCTACACCTTC.

The V and J genes are TRBV14 and TRBJ1-1; 9 bases match TRBD1. V dropped 4 bases and J dropped 3; count of bases not matched to a gene: 6. The CDR3 is made up of 15 amino acids. Germline V gene lookup returns CDR1 SGHDN and CDR2 FVKESK. The CDR3 DNA reads TGTGCCAGCAGCCTCTTCCGGGACAGGGACACTGAAGCTTTCTTT. It yields the protein CASSLFRDRDTEAFF.

J is TRBJ2-3 and V is TRBV10-1; D may be TRBD1 (7 bases). Trimming took off 4 bases at V and 1 base at J, with 15 bases between the two ends. CDR3 length equals 16 residues. Germline CDR1 is WNHNN and CDR2 is SYGVQD (reference sequence). The CDR3 bases are TGCGCCAGCAGTGGAAGACAGGGACTCCGCACAGATACGCAGTATTTT. It translates to CASSGRQGLRTDTQYF.

V usage is TRBV29-1 and J usage is TRBJ1-2; D is undetermined. V was clipped by 4 bases and J by 0 bases, with 15 bases between them. CDR3 length: 15 residues. Germline CDR1 reads SQVTM; CDR2 reads ANQGSEA. The CDR3 DNA sequence: TGCAGCGTTGTCCCGGTGGCGGGAGCTAACTATGGCTACACCTTC. Its translation: CSVVPVAGANYGYTF. The variable domain in full, with the rest retrieved from reference TRBV29-1 and TRBJ1-2, is SAVISQKPSRDICQRGTSLTIQCQVDSQVTMMFWYRQQPGQSLTLIATANQGSEATYESGFVIDKFPISRPNLTFSTLTVSNMSPEDSSIYLCSVVPVAGANYGYTFGSGTRLTVV.

The rearrangement joins TRBV4-3 to TRBJ1-2, with 7 bases fitting TRBD1. The CDR3 runs 15 residues. V lost 1 base, J lost 2 bases, and 4 bases stayed unmatched. Germline V gene lookup returns CDR1 LGHNA and CDR2 YSLEER. The CDR3 DNA follows: TGCGCCAGCAGCCAAGCGATACAGGGGAACTATGGCTACACCTTC. Its translation: CASSQAIQGNYGYTF.

The chain has TRBV28 and TRBJ2-7; tentatively, D is TRBD2 (6 bases). Trimming took off 6 bases at V and 6 bases at J, with 9 bases between the two ends. This CDR3 has 11 amino acids. Looked up from germline, CDR1 is MDHEN and CDR2 is SYDVKM. The CDR3 spells CASRGGLEQYF. The CDR3 nucleotides are TGTGCCAGCAGGGGAGGTCTCGAGCAGTACTTC.

The rearrangement joins TRBV4-3 to TRBJ2-2, with no clear D. Deletions cut 6 bases from V and 6 bases from J, with 8 bases between. Germline lookup yields CDR1 LGHNA and CDR2 YSLEER. The CDR3 length is 12 residues. CDR3 sequence reads: CASSPEAGELFF. The CDR3 bases are TGCGCCAGCAGTCCAGAGGCCGGGGAGCTGTTTTTT.

V gene TRBV6-2 or TRBV6-3 combines with J gene TRBJ1-1; tentatively, D is TRBD1 (6 bases). Looked up from germline, CDR1 is MNHEY and CDR2 is SVGEGT. The germline V and J ends were trimmed by 2 bases and 9 bases, with 10 bases remaining between them. This CDR3 is 12 amino acids long. The chain's CDR3 is CASSYLGAKAFF. CDR3 sequence (DNA): TGTGCCAGCAGTTACCTGGGGGCGAAAGCTTTCTTT.

This rearrangement joins TRBV6-5 to TRBJ2-5, with a possible D match to TRBD2 (5 bases). Trimming took 6 bases from V and 5 from J, leaving 16 bases between them. Germline V gives CDR1 MNHEY, CDR2 SVGAGI. The CDR3 loop spans 14 amino acids. The CDR3 loop reads CASSPQIRGETQYF. CDR3 sequence (DNA): TGTGCCAGCAGCCCCCAAATCCGAGGGGAGACCCAGTACTTC.

The chain uses TRBV27 and TRBJ1-2; the match to TRBD1 covers 8 bases. CDR1 and CDR2 (germline): MNHEY, SMNVEV (reference sequence). The CDR3 length is 15 residues. Trimming removed 3 bases from V and 8 bases from J; junction bases left unmatched: 11. This chain's CDR3 is CASSFSGAGGGGYTF. The DNA of the CDR3 is TGTGCCAGCAGTTTTAGTGGGGCAGGGGGCGGGGGCTACACCTTC.

The table lists this clone with a count of one. The V gene is TRBV3-1 (or the pseudogene TRBV3-2), the J gene TRBJ1-2, with 9 bases identical to TRBD1. This CDR3 spans 21 amino acids. Per the germline V gene, CDR1 is LGHDT and CDR2 is YNNKEL (reference sequence). Losses at the gene ends were 0 bases for V and 4 bases for J; bases not matched to a gene: 21. The CDR3 DNA sequence: TGTGCCAGCAGCCAAGATCCACTAAGCCCCGACAGGGGGAAAGAGATCTATGGCTACACCTTC. It yields the protein CASSQDPLSPDRGKEIYGYTF.

V gene TRBV7-9 combines with J gene TRBJ1-3, with D tentatively TRBD1 (6 bases). CDR1 SEHNR and CDR2 FQNEAQ come from the germline V gene (reference sequence). V was pared by 3 bases and J by 0 bases, with 9 bases between. The CDR3 contains 15 residues. The CDR3 sequence is CASSFGGLSGNTIYF. DNA of the CDR3: TGTGCCAGCAGCTTCGGGGGGCTCTCTGGAAACACCATATATTTT.

This clone was counted a single time. The CDR3 coding sequence is TGTGCCAGCTGGCCCGGGGGGGGCTCTGTAGCTTTCTTT. Its translation is CASWPGGGSVAFF. V gene TRBV6-6 combines with J gene TRBJ1-1; tentative D call: TRBD1 (6 bases). The length of the CDR3 is 13 residues. Germline V gene sequence: CDR1 MNHNY, CDR2 SVGAGI (reference sequence). The V end lost 8 bases, the J end lost 10 bases, and 20 bases lay between the germline ends.

The table lists this clone with a few counts. Written as DNA, the CDR3 is TGTGCCAGCAGCGCCAGACAGGGGATTAGCAATCAGCCCCAGCATTTT. Residues: CASSARQGISNQPQHF. This chain links TRBV6-6 with TRBJ1-5; 8 bases map to TRBD1. The ends lost 6 bases at V and 0 bases at J; junction bases unmatched: 7. Germline-derived CDR1 and CDR2 are MNHNY and SVGAGI (reference sequence). The CDR3 runs 16 residues.

The chain has TRBV15 and TRBJ2-1; no reliable D call. CDR3 length: 16 amino acids. Germline V gives CDR1 LNHNV, CDR2 YYDKDF (reference sequence). Trimming removed 1 base from V and 0 bases from J, with 10 bases in between. CDR3 residues: CATSRGDSSSYNEQFF. The CDR3 DNA follows: TGTGCCACCAGCAGAGGAGATTCTAGCTCCTACAATGAGCAGTTCTTC.